This TCR beta chain was documented in a study of T cell responses to AZD1222 COVID-19 vaccine. Study-wide points: Repertoire sampling occurred only after the peak T cell response. It should be noted that donors were predominantly white British and more often female, and clonal diversity was possibly underestimated.

V shed 7 bases, J shed 6 bases, and the junction held 6 bases outside the gene matches. The CDR3 runs 14 residues. Germline V lookup: CDR1 SGHNT, CDR2 YYREEE (reference sequence). With respect to this clone: Its antigen remains unidentified.

The method was immunoSEQ multiplex PCR; TCRdb's version includes in-frame clones alone and lacks a portion of them. The sample yields about 85,000 clones, 80% to 90% seen once. The clonotype comes from an adult in good health. The specimen comprised peripheral blood, sampled on day 0 of AZD1222 vaccination. The V call is TRBV5-4, the J call TRBJ1-4, with 10 nucleotides matching TRBD1. The DNA for the CDR3 is TGTGCCAGCCGTCAGACAGGGGGCCATGAAAAACTGTTTTTT. Protein sequence: CASRQTGGHEKLFF.